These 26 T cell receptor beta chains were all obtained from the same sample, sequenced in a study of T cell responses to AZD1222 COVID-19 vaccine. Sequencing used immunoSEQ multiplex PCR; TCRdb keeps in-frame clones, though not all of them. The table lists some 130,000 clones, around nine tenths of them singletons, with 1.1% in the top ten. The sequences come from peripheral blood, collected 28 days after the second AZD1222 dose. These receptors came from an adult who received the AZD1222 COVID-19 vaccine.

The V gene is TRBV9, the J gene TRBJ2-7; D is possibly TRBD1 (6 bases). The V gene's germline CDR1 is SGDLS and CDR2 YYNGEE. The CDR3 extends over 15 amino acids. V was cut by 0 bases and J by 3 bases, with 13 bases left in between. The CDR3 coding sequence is TGTGCCAGCAGCGTAGGGGGTCAGGGGAGCTACGAGCAGTACTTC. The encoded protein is CASSVGGQGSYEQYF.

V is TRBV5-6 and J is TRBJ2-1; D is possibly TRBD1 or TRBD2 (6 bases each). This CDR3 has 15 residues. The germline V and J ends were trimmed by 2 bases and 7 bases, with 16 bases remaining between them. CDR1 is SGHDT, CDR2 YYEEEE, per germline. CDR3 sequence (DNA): TGTGCCAGCAGCTTACCGGGACACAGCGGGAATGAGCAGTTCTTC. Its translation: CASSLPGHSGNEQFF.

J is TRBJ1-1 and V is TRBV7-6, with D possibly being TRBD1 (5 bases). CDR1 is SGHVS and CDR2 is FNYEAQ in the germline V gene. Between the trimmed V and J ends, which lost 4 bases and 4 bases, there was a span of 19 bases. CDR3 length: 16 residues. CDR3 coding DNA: TGTGCCAGCAGCTCCCGATTGGGAGGGGCAAGCACTGAAGCTTTCTTT. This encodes CASSSRLGGASTEAFF.

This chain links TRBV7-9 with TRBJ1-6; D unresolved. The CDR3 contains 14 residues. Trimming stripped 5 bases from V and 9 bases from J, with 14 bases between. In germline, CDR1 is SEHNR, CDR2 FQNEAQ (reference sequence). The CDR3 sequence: CASSPGGEVSPLHF. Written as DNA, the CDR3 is TGTGCCAGCAGCCCCGGCGGGGAGGTTTCACCCCTCCACTTT.

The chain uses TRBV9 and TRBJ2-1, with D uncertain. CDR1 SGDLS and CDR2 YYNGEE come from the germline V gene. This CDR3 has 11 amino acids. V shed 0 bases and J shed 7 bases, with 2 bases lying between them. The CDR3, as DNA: TGTGCCAGCAGCGTAGATAATGAGCAGTTCTTC. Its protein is CASSVDNEQFF.

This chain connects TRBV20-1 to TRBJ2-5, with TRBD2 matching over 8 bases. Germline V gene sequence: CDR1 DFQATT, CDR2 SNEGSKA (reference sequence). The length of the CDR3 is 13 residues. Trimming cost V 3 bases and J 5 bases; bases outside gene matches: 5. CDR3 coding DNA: TGCAGTGCTAGTTCGGGGGGGCGGGAGACCCAGTACTTC. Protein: CSASSGGRETQYF.

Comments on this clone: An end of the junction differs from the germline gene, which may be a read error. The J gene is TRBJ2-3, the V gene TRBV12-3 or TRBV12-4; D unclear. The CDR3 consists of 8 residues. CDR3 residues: CASSLGHF. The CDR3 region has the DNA TGTGCCAGCAGTTTAGGGCACTTT.

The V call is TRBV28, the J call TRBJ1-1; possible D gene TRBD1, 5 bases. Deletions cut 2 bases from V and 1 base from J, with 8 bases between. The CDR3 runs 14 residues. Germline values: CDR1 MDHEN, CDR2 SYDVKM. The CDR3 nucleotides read TGTGCCAGCAGTTTAGAGGGGCAGAACACTGAAGCTTTCTTT. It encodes CASSLEGQNTEAFF. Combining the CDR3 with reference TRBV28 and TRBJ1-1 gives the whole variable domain DVKVTQSSRYLVKRTGEKVFLECVQDMDHENMFWYRQDPGLGLRLIYFSYDVKMKEKGDIPEGYSVSREKKERFSLILESASTNQTSMYLCASSLEGQNTEAFFGQGTRLTVV.

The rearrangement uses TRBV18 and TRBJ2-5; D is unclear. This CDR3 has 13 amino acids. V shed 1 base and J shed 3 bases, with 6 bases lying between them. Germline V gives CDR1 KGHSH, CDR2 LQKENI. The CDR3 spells CASSPLGKETQYF. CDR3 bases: TGTGCCAGCTCACCACTGGGGAAAGAGACCCAGTACTTC.

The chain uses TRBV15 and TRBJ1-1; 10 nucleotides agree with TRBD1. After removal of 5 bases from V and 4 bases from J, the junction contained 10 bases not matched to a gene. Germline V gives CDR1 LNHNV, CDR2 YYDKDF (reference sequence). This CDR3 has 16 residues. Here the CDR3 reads CATSFDRGRVGTEAFF. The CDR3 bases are TGTGCCACCAGCTTTGACAGGGGGCGGGTTGGCACTGAAGCTTTCTTT.

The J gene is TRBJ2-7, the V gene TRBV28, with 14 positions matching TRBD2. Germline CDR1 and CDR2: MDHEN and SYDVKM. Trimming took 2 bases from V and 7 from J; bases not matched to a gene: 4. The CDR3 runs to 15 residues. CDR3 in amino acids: CASSLRTSGRQEQYF. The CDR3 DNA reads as TGTGCCAGCAGTTTAAGGACTAGCGGGAGGCAAGAGCAGTACTTC.

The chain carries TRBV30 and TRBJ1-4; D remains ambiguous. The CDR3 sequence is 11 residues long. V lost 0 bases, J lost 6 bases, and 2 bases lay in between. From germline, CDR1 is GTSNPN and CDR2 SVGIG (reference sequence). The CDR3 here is CAWSVYEKLFF. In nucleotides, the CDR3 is TGTGCCTGGAGTGTATATGAAAAACTGTTTTTT.

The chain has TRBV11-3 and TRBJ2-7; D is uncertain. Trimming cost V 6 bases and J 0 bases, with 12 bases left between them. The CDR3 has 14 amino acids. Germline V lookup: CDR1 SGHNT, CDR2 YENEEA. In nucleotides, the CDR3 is TGTGCCAGCAGAAGGGTCCTTAGCTCCTACGAGCAGTACTTC. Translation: CASRRVLSSYEQYF.

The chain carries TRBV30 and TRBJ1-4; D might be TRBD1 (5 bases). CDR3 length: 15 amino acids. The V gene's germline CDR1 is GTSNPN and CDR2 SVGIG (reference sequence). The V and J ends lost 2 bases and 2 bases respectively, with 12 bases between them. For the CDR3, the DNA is TGTGCCTGGAGTTACGTGGGGCACACTAATGAAAAACTGTTTTTT. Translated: CAWSYVGHTNEKLFF.

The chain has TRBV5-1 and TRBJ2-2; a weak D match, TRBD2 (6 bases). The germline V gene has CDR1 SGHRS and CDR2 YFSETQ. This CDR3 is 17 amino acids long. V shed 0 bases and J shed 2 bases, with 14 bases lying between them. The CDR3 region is CASSLAATSSNTGELFF. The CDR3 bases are TGCGCCAGCAGCTTGGCGGCCACTAGCAGCAACACCGGGGAGCTGTTTTTT.

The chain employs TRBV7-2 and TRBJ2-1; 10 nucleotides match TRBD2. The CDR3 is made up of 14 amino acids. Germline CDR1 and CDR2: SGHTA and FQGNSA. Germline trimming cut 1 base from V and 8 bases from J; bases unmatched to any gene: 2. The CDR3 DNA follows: TGTGCCAGCAGCTTAGGCCTAGCGGGAGATGAGCAGTTCTTC. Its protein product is CASSLGLAGDEQFF. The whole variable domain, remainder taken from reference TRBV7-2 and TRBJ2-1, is GAGVSQSPSNKVTEKGKDVELRCDPISGHTALYWYRQSLGQGLEFLIYFQGNSAPDKSGLPSDRFSAERTGGSVSTLTIQRTQQEDSAVYLCASSLGLAGDEQFFGPGTRLTVL.

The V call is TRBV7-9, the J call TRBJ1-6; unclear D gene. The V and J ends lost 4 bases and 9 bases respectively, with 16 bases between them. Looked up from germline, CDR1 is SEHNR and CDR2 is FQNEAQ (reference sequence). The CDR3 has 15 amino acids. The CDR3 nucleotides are TGTGCCAGCAGCTCACTGTCCGGTGGGATTTCACCCCTCCACTTT. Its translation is CASSSLSGGISPLHF.

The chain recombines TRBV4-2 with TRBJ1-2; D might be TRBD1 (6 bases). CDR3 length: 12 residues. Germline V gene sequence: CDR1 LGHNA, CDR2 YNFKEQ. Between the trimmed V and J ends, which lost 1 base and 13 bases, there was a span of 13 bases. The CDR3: CASSQGGGFATF. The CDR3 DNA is TGTGCCAGCAGCCAAGGGGGGGGCTTCGCCACCTTC.

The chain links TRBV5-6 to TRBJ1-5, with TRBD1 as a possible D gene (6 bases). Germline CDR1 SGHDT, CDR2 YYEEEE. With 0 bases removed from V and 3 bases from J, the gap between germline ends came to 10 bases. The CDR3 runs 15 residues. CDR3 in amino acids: CASSLGWGANQPQHF. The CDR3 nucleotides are TGTGCCAGCAGCTTGGGATGGGGGGCCAATCAGCCCCAGCATTTT.

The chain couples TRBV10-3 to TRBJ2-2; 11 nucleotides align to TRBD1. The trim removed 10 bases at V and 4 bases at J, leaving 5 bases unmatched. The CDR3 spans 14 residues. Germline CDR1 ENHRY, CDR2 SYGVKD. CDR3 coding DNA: TGTGCCACGCAGGACAGGGGGCTCACCGGGGAGCTGTTTTTT. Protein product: CATQDRGLTGELFF.

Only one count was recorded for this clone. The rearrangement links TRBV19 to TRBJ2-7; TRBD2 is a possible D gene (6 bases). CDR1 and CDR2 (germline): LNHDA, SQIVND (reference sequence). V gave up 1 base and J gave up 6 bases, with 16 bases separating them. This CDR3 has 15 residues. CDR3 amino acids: CASSIAGTEAFEQYF. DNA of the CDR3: TGTGCCAGTAGTATAGCCGGGACTGAGGCCTTCGAGCAGTACTTC. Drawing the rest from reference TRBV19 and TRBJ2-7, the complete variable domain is DGGITQSPKYLFRKEGQNVTLSCEQNLNHDAMYWYRQDPGQGLRLIYYSQIVNDFQKGDIAEGYSVSREKKESFPLTVTSAQKNPTAFYLCASSIAGTEAFEQYFGPGTRLTVT.

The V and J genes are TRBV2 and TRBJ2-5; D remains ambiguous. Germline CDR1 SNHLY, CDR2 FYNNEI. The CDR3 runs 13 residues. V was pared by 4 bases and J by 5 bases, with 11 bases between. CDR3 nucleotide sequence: TGTGCCAGCAGTGTAGGCCTTAGGGAGACCCAGTACTTC. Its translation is CASSVGLRETQYF.

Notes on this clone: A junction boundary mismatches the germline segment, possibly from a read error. The CDR3 reads CASYTNPQGPQF. In nucleotides, the CDR3 is TGTGCCAGCTACACCAACCCCCAGGGGCCTCAGTTC. The J gene is TRBJ1-2, the V gene TRBV2, with a tentative D call TRBD1 (6 bases). The CDR3 loop spans 12 amino acids. The germline CDR1 and CDR2 sequences are SNHLY and FYNNEI. Complete variable domain (other parts from reference TRBV2 and TRBJ1-2): EPEVTQTPSHQVTQMGQEVILRCVPISNHLYFYWYRQILGQKVEFLVSFYNNEISEKSEIFDDQFSVERPDGSNFTLKIRSTKLEDSAMYFCASYTNPQGPQFGSGTRLTVV.

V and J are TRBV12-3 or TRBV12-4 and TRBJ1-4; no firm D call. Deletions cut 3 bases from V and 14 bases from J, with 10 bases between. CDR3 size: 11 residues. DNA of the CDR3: TGTGCCAGCAGTTTGGAGGGCTTGCTGTTTTTT. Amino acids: CASSLEGLLFF.

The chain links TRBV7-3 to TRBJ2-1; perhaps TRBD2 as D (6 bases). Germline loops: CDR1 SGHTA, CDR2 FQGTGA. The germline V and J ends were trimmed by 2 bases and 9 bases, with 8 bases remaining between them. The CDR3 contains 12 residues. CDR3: CASSLAGSEQFF. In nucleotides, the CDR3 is TGTGCCAGCAGCTTAGCGGGGAGTGAGCAGTTCTTC.

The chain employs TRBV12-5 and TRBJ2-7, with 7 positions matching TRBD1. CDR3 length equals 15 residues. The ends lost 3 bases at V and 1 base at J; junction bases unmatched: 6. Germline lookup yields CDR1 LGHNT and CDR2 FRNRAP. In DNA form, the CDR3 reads TGTGCTAGTGGTTTCGGCGACAGGGCGTCCTACGAGCAGTACTTC. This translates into CASGFGDRASYEQYF.